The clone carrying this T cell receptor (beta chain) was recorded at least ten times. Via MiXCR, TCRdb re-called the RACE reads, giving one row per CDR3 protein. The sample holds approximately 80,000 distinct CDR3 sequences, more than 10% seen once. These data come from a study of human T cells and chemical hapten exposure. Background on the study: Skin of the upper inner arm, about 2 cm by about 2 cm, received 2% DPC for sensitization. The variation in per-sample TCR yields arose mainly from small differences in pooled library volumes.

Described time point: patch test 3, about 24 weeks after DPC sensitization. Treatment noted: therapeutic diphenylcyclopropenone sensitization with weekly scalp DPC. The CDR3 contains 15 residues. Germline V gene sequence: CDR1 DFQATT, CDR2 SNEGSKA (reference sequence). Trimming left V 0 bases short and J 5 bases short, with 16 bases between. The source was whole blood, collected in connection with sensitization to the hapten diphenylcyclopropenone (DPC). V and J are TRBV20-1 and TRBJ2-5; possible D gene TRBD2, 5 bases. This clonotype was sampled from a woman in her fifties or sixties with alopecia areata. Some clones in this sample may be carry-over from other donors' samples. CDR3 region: CSARETGPRGETQYF. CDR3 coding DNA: TGCAGTGCTAGAGAAACCGGGCCCCGCGGGGAGACCCAGTACTTC.